These 5 T cell receptor beta chains came from one sample sequenced in a study of vaccination and CD4 T cells after COVID-19. Treatment given: roughly ten-day PBMC culture with coronavirus spike peptide pools or control peptides (ViraFEST assay). Their antigen targets remain unknown. Scientists ran DNA taken from cultured CD4+ T cells through the Oncomine TCR Beta short-read assay for sequencing. TCRdb reprocessed the PCR reads with MiXCR, giving one entry per CDR3 protein. The repertoire holds 6,000 or so distinct CDR3 sequences, with about two thirds as singletons. Sequenced material: CD4+ T cells from blood, cultured in vitro. The source is a human donor who had recovered from COVID-19.

The table lists this clonotype with a few counts. The chain links TRBV2 to TRBJ2-5, with 10 nucleotides matching TRBD2. V lost 4 bases and J lost 4; bases outside the gene matches: 0. The CDR3 spans 13 residues. Germline V gene lookup returns CDR1 SNHLY and CDR2 FYNNEI. CDR3 sequence reads: CASSGLAGETQYF. CDR3 DNA sequence: TGTGCCAGCAGTGGACTAGCGGGAGAGACCCAGTACTTC.

This chain uses TRBV4-1 with TRBJ1-2, with TRBD1 matching over 10 bases. The junction had 13 bases not matched to a gene; V was cut back by 3 bases and J by 0 bases. This CDR3 contains 19 residues. The germline V gene has CDR1 MGHRA and CDR2 YSYEKL. The CDR3 loop reads CASSHPTRDRGKANYGYTF. CDR3 coding DNA: TGCGCCAGCAGCCATCCCACCCGGGACAGGGGTAAGGCTAACTATGGCTACACCTTC.

The rearrangement joins TRBV5-1 to TRBJ2-5, with TRBD1 matching 8 bases. Germline loops: CDR1 SGHRS, CDR2 YFSETQ. The CDR3 consists of 15 residues. V gave up 0 bases and J gave up 1 base; unmatched junction bases: 2. This chain's CDR3 is CASSLGGTGQETQYF. CDR3 in DNA: TGCGCCAGCAGCTTGGGGGGGACAGGCCAAGAGACCCAGTACTTC.

V gene TRBV7-8 combines with J gene TRBJ1-2, with D perhaps matching TRBD1 (6 bases). This CDR3 contains 16 residues. Germline assignment: CDR1 SGHVS and CDR2 FQNEAQ. The ends were cut back, 1 base at V and 0 bases at J, with 12 bases in the middle. In DNA, the CDR3 is TGTGCCAGCAGCTTAGGTCGACAGGCCGCTAACTATGGCTACACCTTC. Encoded protein: CASSLGRQAANYGYTF.

The chain has TRBV20-1 and TRBJ2-5; maybe TRBD2 (6 bases). The CDR3 has 14 amino acids. Germline V gene data show CDR1 as DFQATT and CDR2 as SNEGSKA (reference sequence). V dropped 7 bases and J dropped 0 bases, with 15 bases sitting between them. The CDR3 sequence is CSGGGDLYQETQYF. CDR3 nucleotides: TGCAGTGGGGGCGGGGACCTCTACCAAGAGACCCAGTACTTC.